The rows below give T cell receptor beta chains drawn from one sample of a study of T cells in localized non-small cell lung cancer. Clones were read by immunoSEQ multiplex PCR, and TCRdb kept only the in-frame ones, dropping some. The sample records 70,000 to 75,000 clones, roughly 80% being singletons. The specimen comprised peripheral blood, sampled before any cancer treatment. The receptors here all came from a female donor older than 55 with stage I lung adenocarcinoma. Both conserved end residues are part of each CDR3. The order of the fields is clone size, CDR3 length, J gene, V gene, D gene, CDR3 protein, CDR3 DNA. A D gene is named only where the DNA matches it firmly. Size is stated for part of the rows, as once, few or many counts, or as a class when the clone is expanded.

clone_size: NA; cdr3_length: 14; j_call: TRBJ2-2; v_call: TRBV5-1; d_call: NA; cdr3_aa: CASSLDSYTGELFF; cdr3_nt: TGCGCCAGCAGCTTAGACAGCTATACCGGGGAGCTGTTTTTT
clone_size: NA; cdr3_length: 15; j_call: TRBJ1-6; v_call: TRBV19; d_call: TRBD1; cdr3_aa: CASRAPDRGASPLHF; cdr3_nt: TGTGCCAGTAGAGCCCCGGACAGGGGAGCTTCACCCCTCCACTTT
clone_size: NA; cdr3_length: 16; j_call: TRBJ1-4; v_call: TRBV4-2; d_call: NA; cdr3_aa: CASSQDTAGQTEKLFF; cdr3_nt: TGTGCCAGCAGCCAAGATACGGCAGGACAGACAGAAAAACTGTTTTTT
clone_size: NA; cdr3_length: 14; j_call: TRBJ1-5; v_call: TRBV11-3; d_call: NA; cdr3_aa: CASSLNGIDQPQHF; cdr3_nt: TGTGCCAGCAGCTTAAACGGGATAGATCAGCCCCAGCATTTT
clone_size: NA; cdr3_length: 16; j_call: TRBJ2-1; v_call: TRBV2; d_call: NA; cdr3_aa: CASSEVHSSIYNEQFF; cdr3_nt: TGTGCCAGCAGTGAAGTTCATTCCTCCATATACAATGAGCAGTTCTTC
clone_size: NA; cdr3_length: 13; j_call: TRBJ2-3; v_call: TRBV29-1; d_call: NA; cdr3_aa: CSDKQGGTDTQYF; cdr3_nt: TGCAGCGACAAACAGGGCGGCACAGATACGCAGTATTTT
clone_size: NA; cdr3_length: 15; j_call: TRBJ2-2; v_call: TRBV9; d_call: NA; cdr3_aa: CASSDLLAYTGELFF; cdr3_nt: TGTGCCAGCAGCGACCTGTTAGCGTACACCGGGGAGCTGTTTTTT
clone_size: NA; cdr3_length: 16; j_call: TRBJ2-3; v_call: TRBV6-1; d_call: NA; cdr3_aa: CASSERPPTSTDTQYF; cdr3_nt: TGTGCCAGCAGTGAAAGGCCTCCCACTAGCACAGATACGCAGTATTTT
clone_size: NA; cdr3_length: 15; j_call: TRBJ2-3; v_call: TRBV7-6; d_call: NA; cdr3_aa: CASSLSHRATDTQYF; cdr3_nt: TGTGCCAGCAGCTTATCTCACAGGGCCACAGATACGCAGTATTTT
clone_size: NA; cdr3_length: 15; j_call: TRBJ1-1; v_call: TRBV6-1; d_call: NA; cdr3_aa: CASSEYRLGNTEAFF; cdr3_nt: TGTGCCAGCAGTGAATACAGACTGGGGAACACTGAAGCTTTCTTT
clone_size: NA; cdr3_length: 12; j_call: TRBJ1-1; v_call: TRBV19; d_call: NA; cdr3_aa: CASSTTRFEAFF; cdr3_nt: TGTGCCAGTAGTACGACAAGGTTTGAAGCTTTCTTT
clone_size: NA; cdr3_length: 14; j_call: TRBJ2-2; v_call: TRBV27; d_call: NA; cdr3_aa: CASSLTGYTGELFF; cdr3_nt: TGTGCCAGCAGTTTGACAGGTTACACCGGGGAGCTGTTTTTT
clone_size: NA; cdr3_length: 16; j_call: TRBJ2-1; v_call: TRBV5-6; d_call: NA; cdr3_aa: CASSLYGAITYNEQFF; cdr3_nt: TGTGCCAGCAGCCTCTACGGGGCTATTACGTACAATGAGCAGTTCTTC
clone_size: NA; cdr3_length: 15; j_call: TRBJ2-5; v_call: TRBV28; d_call: NA; cdr3_aa: CASSPSQGGQETQYF; cdr3_nt: TGTGCCAGCAGTCCCTCCCAGGGGGGACAAGAGACCCAGTACTTC
clone_size: NA; cdr3_length: 12; j_call: TRBJ1-2; v_call: TRBV5-1; d_call: NA; cdr3_aa: CASSLDSYGYTF; cdr3_nt: TGCGCCAGCAGCTTAGACAGCTATGGCTACACCTTC
clone_size: NA; cdr3_length: 15; j_call: TRBJ2-7; v_call: TRBV6-5; d_call: NA; cdr3_aa: CASTLGKGGSYEQYF; cdr3_nt: TGTGCCAGCACCCTCGGGAAGGGGGGTTCCTACGAGCAGTACTTC
clone_size: NA; cdr3_length: 15; j_call: TRBJ2-1; v_call: TRBV5-4; d_call: NA; cdr3_aa: CASSLGAASGNEQFF; cdr3_nt: TGTGCCAGCAGCTTGGGGGCCGCGTCGGGGAATGAGCAGTTCTTC
clone_size: NA; cdr3_length: 14; j_call: TRBJ2-2; v_call: TRBV5-1; d_call: NA; cdr3_aa: CASSLFSNTGELFF; cdr3_nt: TGCGCCAGCAGCTTGTTCTCGAACACCGGGGAGCTGTTTTTT
clone_size: many; cdr3_length: 12; j_call: TRBJ1-5; v_call: TRBV6-1; d_call: NA; cdr3_aa: CASSRMGQPQHF; cdr3_nt: TGTGCCAGCAGTCGCATGGGGCAGCCCCAGCATTTT
clone_size: NA; cdr3_length: 13; j_call: TRBJ1-1; v_call: TRBV6-1; d_call: TRBD1; cdr3_aa: CASSFNRGTEAFF; cdr3_nt: TGTGCCAGCAGTTTCAACAGGGGCACTGAAGCTTTCTTT
clone_size: NA; cdr3_length: 15; j_call: TRBJ1-2; v_call: TRBV28; d_call: TRBD1; cdr3_aa: CASSPPGQGNYGYTF; cdr3_nt: TGTGCCAGCAGTCCCCCGGGACAGGGTAACTATGGCTACACCTTC
clone_size: NA; cdr3_length: 12; j_call: TRBJ1-2; v_call: TRBV2; d_call: NA; cdr3_aa: CASSPGGHGYTF; cdr3_nt: TGTGCCAGCAGCCCGGGGGGCCATGGCTACACCTTC
clone_size: NA; cdr3_length: 15; j_call: TRBJ1-1; v_call: TRBV18; d_call: NA; cdr3_aa: CASSQEGGGNTEAFF; cdr3_nt: TGTGCCAGCTCTCAAGAGGGGGGAGGGAACACTGAAGCTTTCTTT
clone_size: NA; cdr3_length: 15; j_call: TRBJ2-7; v_call: TRBV18; d_call: TRBD1; cdr3_aa: CASSPGQGAGYEQYF; cdr3_nt: TGTGCCAGCTCCCCGGGACAGGGGGCAGGGTACGAGCAGTACTTC